This TCR beta chain stems from a study of blood T cells in healthy people across ages. At the level of the study: With template switching, about one barcoded beta molecule was captured per two T cells. The study, taken as a whole, reports: Donor CMV status was unknown, possibly confounding expanded clonotype changes.

A second PCR, run for 7 to 11 cycles, used a sample-barcoded 5' primer plus a J-beta primer mix. TCRdb re-called the 5' RACE reads through MiXCR, storing one row per CDR3 protein. Here the sample spans 910,000 or so distinct CDR3 sequences, roughly 51% being singletons. The CDR3 runs to 11 residues. The germline gives CDR1 MNHEY, CDR2 SVGAGI. Deletions cut 2 bases from V and 5 bases from J, with 4 bases between. Of note for this clonotype: Its antigen is still unknown.

The rearrangement uses TRBV6-5 and TRBJ2-7; the D is unclear. The receptor was derived from an older woman in good health. The material sequenced was blood. In nucleotides, the CDR3 is TGTGCCAGCAGTTACGCGAACGAGCAGTACTTC. Amino acids: CASSYANEQYF.